This T cell receptor beta chain was identified during a study of T cell responses to AZD1222 COVID-19 vaccine (dated by TCRdb to about 2021). Study-level background: AZD1222 recipients whose second dose came at about 4 weeks and those whose second dose came at about 12 weeks were combined into one group, since spike-specific TCR depth and breadth did not differ between the two schedules. TCR sequencing covered approximately 230 trial participants: nearly 210 given two doses of AZD1222 and approximately 26 given two doses of MenACWY control vaccine. Trial participants were enrolled into age subgroups of 18-55, 56-69 and 70-plus years, which contained around 140, 26 and 57 TCR-sequenced participants, respectively. Results and caveats for the whole study, not just this receptor: Participants were mostly white British, with more females than males. The authors suggested clonal diversity may have been underestimated. Because no samples from the day 14 peak response were available, repertoires could be characterized only after the peak T cell response. After two AZD1222 doses, both the breadth and the depth of spike-specific TCRs were significantly higher than at day 0 and than in MenACWY recipients. In the small 56-69-year group, the increase in depth fell short of significance, most likely because of low power. Reportedly, almost half of the unique spike-specific TCRs recognized epitopes lying outside the regions that are mutated in the B.1.351 and B.1.1.7 variants. Vaccine-associated CD4 TCRs spanned the whole spike protein, with dominant responses in regions 160-218 and 743-854. Conclusions about previously exposed vaccinees are limited because only five to seven AZD1222 recipients were SARS-CoV-2 seropositive at baseline.

Read against the paper, the sample's time point label means: baseline before first vaccination. The vaccinee samples were drawn from two UK trials, COV001 and COV002, one of which was a single-blind randomized controlled phase 2/3 trial testing AZD1222 (ChAdOx1 nCoV-19) in healthy adults. Trial participant PBMC samples were collected at day 0 and day 28 after the second dose for TCRbeta chain sequencing. Remarks on this clone: The specificity of this receptor is unknown. No much larger clone exists at a distance of one base, and base qualities are not known.

In the germline V gene, CDR1 corresponds to SGHRS and CDR2 to YFSETQ. The CDR3 goes from the cysteine to the phenylalanine over 16 residues. Kept here is only the CDR3 DNA, which spans 48 bases and is read in frame from base 1. The junction shows trimming of 3 bases on V and 0 bases on J, and the gene matches do not reach 6 bases of it. The CDR3 regions of human TCRbeta chains were analyzed by immunosequencing. In the original analysis: Repertoire TCRs were matched against a reference library of SARS-CoV-2-specific TCRs generated with the MIRA antigen-specificity platform. Breadth was defined as the fraction of unique TCRs that were SARS-CoV-2-associated, and depth was defined as the fraction of total T cells that were SARS-CoV-2-associated. Using the MIRA data, each spike-specific TCR was mapped to the spike region that the TCR reacts to and placed in a CD4 or CD8 class. Log10-transformed breadth and depth values were compared by one-way ANOVA with Sidak's multiple comparisons tests. TCRdb retrieved this table from immuneACCESS and kept in-frame rearrangements only. Not all clones are present; in checked studies, unresolved V genes account for under half, and no reason is known for the remainder. V and J calls and clone size are as listed in that table; D and trimming were resolved from the DNA. The sample has roughly 100,000 clones on record, less than 95% of them singletons. Approximately 1.3% of the sample is held by the ten biggest clonotypes.

This clonotype was obtained from an adult in good health. This receptor chain uses TRBV5-1 and TRBJ2-3; TRBD1 aligns with 8 central bases. Sequenced here: peripheral blood, sampled on day 0 of AZD1222 vaccination. The CDR3 has the sequence CASSSAGQGSTDTQYF. The DNA sequence is TGCGCCAGCAGCTCTGCCGGACAGGGAAGCACAGATACGCAGTATTTT.